The 8 T cell receptor beta chains given below trace back to one sample, sequenced in a study of vaccination and CD4 T cells after COVID-19. With the Oncomine TCR Beta short-read assay, DNA from cultured CD4+ T cells was sequenced. MiXCR, run by TCRdb on the PCR reads, gives a single entry per CDR3 protein. The sample has about 23,000 distinct CDR3 sequences, over 40% seen once; the top ten hold 4.9%. Specified time point: late sampling 161 to 241 days after vaccination in three convalescent patients. This sample's treatment: roughly 11-day PBMC culture with coronavirus spike peptide pools or control peptides (ViraFEST assay). What these receptors recognize is not known. The material was CD4+ T cells from blood, cultured in vitro, obtained about 7 months after SARS-CoV-2 vaccination. Receptor source: a human donor who had recovered from COVID-19.

This clonotype came up a few times. This rearrangement joins TRBV7-2 to TRBJ1-5; the D gene is possibly TRBD1 (5 bases). Per germline, CDR1 SGHTA and CDR2 FQGNSA. V lost 5 bases to trimming and J lost 4 bases, with 15 bases between them. The CDR3 runs to 15 residues. Here the CDR3 DNA reads TGTGCCAGCAGCCGTACGGGACTGGAAAATCAGCCCCAGCATTTT. It yields the protein CASSRTGLENQPQHF.

This clonotype turned up a few times. V is TRBV27 and J is TRBJ2-5; no clear D. Per the germline V gene, CDR1 is MNHEY and CDR2 is SMNVEV (reference sequence). This CDR3 is built from 13 residues. V shed 3 bases and J shed 5 bases, with 10 bases lying between them. DNA for the CDR3: TGTGCCAGCAGTTTCCGGAGTACGGAGACCCAGTACTTC. It is translated as CASSFRSTETQYF.

CDR3 sequence: CASSRTARYGYTF. CDR3 sequence (DNA): TGTGCCAGCAGTCGGACGGCGAGATATGGCTACACCTTC. The chain is built from TRBV6-1 and TRBJ1-2; no definite D call. The CDR3 sequence is 13 residues long. The ends were cut back, 5 bases at V and 5 bases at J, with 12 bases in the middle. Germline CDR1 MNHNS, CDR2 SASEGT.

This clonotype was counted only a few times. As DNA, the CDR3 is TGTGCCAGTAGTATTCGGGGGGCCGAAGCTTTCTTT. Translation: CASSIRGAEAFF. The chain joins TRBV19 to TRBJ1-1; the D gene is possibly TRBD1 (6 bases). Per germline, CDR1 LNHDA and CDR2 SQIVND (reference sequence). This CDR3 is built from 12 residues. V was pared by 3 bases and J by 8 bases, with 10 bases between. Combining the CDR3 with reference TRBV19 and TRBJ1-1 gives the whole variable domain DGGITQSPKYLFRKEGQNVTLSCEQNLNHDAMYWYRQDPGQGLRLIYYSQIVNDFQKGDIAEGYSVSREKKESFPLTVTSAQKNPTAFYLCASSIRGAEAFFGQGTRLTVV.

The chain links TRBV20-1 to TRBJ2-5, with D possibly being TRBD2 (5 bases). Looked up from germline, CDR1 is DFQATT and CDR2 is SNEGSKA (reference sequence). This CDR3 region has 14 residues. Between the trimmed V and J ends, which lost 1 base and 1 base, there was a span of 10 bases. CDR3 sequence reads: CSARVGEFQETQYF. DNA for the CDR3: TGCAGTGCTAGAGTTGGGGAGTTCCAAGAGACCCAGTACTTC.

This chain uses TRBV7-6 with TRBJ2-3, with TRBD1 matching 9 bases. The CDR3 runs 17 residues. Losses at the gene ends were 5 bases for V and 4 bases for J; bases not matched to a gene: 13. Germline-derived CDR1 and CDR2 are SGHVS and FNYEAQ. CDR3 bases: TGTGCCAGCAGCCAAGTGTATTCGGGACAGGGCGCAGATACGCAGTATTTT. Translating it yields CASSQVYSGQGADTQYF.

A few counts support this clonotype. The chain uses TRBV4-1 and TRBJ1-5; 7 bases match TRBD1. V dropped 3 bases and J dropped 5; count of bases not matched to a gene: 10. The CDR3 is 16 amino acids. Germline V gene sequence: CDR1 MGHRA, CDR2 YSYEKL. DNA for the CDR3: TGCGCCAGCAGCCAGCCCGGAGGGGGCCTACATCAGCCCCAGCATTTT. It codes for CASSQPGGGLHQPQHF.

J is TRBJ2-1 and V is TRBV6-2 or TRBV6-3; 8 bases match TRBD2. The CDR3 totals 14 residues. The V segment lost 5 bases and the J segment 0 bases; nucleotides outside the gene matches: 0. CDR1 is MNHEY, CDR2 SVGEGT, per germline. As DNA, the CDR3 is TGTGCCAGCAGTAGCGGGAGCTCCTACAATGAGCAGTTCTTC. Translating it yields CASSSGSSYNEQFF.